Listed here is a single T cell receptor beta chain. Its antigen is unidentified. The entry originates in a study of shared clonotypes between healthy human individuals. The CDR3 has 15 residues. V lost 7 bases and J lost 1, with 14 bases in between. Germline loops: CDR1 MNHNS, CDR2 SASEGT. Repertoires were generated with immunoSEQ multiplex PCR, while TCRdb's copy carries only in-frame clones and drops some. The data show fewer than 1.8 million clones, approximately 98.5% seen once. Study results and caveats: Sorted-subset samples were not fully sequenced, rarefaction indicated. With a handful of donors compared, 4.5% to 6.5% of naive CD4 clonotypes were shared.

The rearrangement uses TRBV6-1 and TRBJ2-1; D is undetermined. This receptor was obtained from a man under 40 in good health. The specimen was naive CD4+ T cells sorted from blood. Subset here: CD45RA+ positively selected. The CDR3 sequence: CASKGSKLSYNEQFF. The DNA for the CDR3 is TGTGCCAGCAAAGGGTCTAAGCTTTCCTACAATGAGCAGTTCTTC.